This record concerns one T cell receptor beta chain sequence. The sample is drawn from a study of blood T cell repertoires in COVID-19. Clones were sequenced by immunoSEQ multiplex PCR, and TCRdb holds only the in-frame ones, with some missing. Seen here are 130,000 or so clones, 65% to 90% observed once, and the top ten hold almost 8.5%. Germline loops: CDR1 SGHTA, CDR2 FQGNSA. Trimming stripped 1 base from V and 3 bases from J, with 13 bases between. The CDR3 has 15 amino acids. The clonotype originates from a woman aged 55-75 years with active or convalescent COVID-19. The sample comprised peripheral blood. The chain employs TRBV7-2 and TRBJ2-7; D is possibly TRBD2 (6 bases). The CDR3 nucleotides are TGTGCCAGCAGCTTAGGCGGGGAAGCCAGCTACGAGCAGTACGTC. Residues: CASSLGGEASYEQYV.